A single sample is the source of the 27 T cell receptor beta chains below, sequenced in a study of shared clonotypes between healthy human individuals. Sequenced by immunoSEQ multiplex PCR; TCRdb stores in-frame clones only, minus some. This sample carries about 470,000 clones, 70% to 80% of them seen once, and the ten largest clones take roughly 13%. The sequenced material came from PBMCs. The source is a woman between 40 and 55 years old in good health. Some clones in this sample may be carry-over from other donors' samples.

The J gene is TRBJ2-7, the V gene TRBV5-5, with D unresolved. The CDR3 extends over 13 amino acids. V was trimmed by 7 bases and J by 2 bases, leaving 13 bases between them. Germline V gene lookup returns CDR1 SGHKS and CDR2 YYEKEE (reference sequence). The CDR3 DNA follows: TGTGCCAGCGAACTGGGCGGAACCTACGAGCAGTACTTC. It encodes CASELGGTYEQYF.

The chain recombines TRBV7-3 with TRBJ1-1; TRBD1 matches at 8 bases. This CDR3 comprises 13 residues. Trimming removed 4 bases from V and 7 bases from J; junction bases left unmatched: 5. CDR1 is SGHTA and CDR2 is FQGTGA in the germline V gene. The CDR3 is CASSYQGAGEAFF. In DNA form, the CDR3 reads TGTGCCAGCAGCTACCAGGGGGCGGGTGAAGCTTTCTTT.

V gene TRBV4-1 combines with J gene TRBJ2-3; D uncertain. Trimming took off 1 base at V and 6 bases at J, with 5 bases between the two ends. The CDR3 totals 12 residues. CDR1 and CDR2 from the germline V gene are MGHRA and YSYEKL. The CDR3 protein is CASSQGVDTQYF. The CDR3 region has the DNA TGCGCCAGCAGCCAAGGCGTTGATACGCAGTATTTT.

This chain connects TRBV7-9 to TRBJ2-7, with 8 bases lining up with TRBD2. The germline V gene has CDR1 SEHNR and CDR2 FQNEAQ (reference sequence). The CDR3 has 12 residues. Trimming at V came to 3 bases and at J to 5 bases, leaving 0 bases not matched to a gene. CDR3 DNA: TGTGCCAGCAGCTTCGGGAGGGACGAGCAGTACTTC. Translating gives CASSFGRDEQYF. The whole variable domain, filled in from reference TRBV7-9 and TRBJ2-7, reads DTGVSQNPRHKITKRGQNVTFRCDPISEHNRLYWYRQTLGQGPEFLTYFQNEAQLEKSRLLSDRFSAERPKGSFSTLEIQRTEQGDSAMYLCASSFGRDEQYFGPGTRLTVT.

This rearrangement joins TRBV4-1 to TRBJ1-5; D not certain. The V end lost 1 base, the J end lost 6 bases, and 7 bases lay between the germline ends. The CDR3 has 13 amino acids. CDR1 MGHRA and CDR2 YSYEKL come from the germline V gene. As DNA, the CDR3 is TGCGCCAGCAGCCAAGTCCGGGTTCAGCCCCAGCATTTT. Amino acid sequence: CASSQVRVQPQHF.

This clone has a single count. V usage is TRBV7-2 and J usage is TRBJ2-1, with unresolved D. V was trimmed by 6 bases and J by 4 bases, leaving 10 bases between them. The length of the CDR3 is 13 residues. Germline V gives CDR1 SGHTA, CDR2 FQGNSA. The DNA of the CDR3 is TGTGCCAGCAGTTCGACCTGGTACAATGAGCAGTTCTTC. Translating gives CASSSTWYNEQFF.

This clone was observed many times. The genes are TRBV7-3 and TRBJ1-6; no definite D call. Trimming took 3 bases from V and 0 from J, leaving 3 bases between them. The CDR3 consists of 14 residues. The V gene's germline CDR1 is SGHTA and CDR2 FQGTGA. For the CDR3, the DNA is TGTGCCAGCAGCTTGAGCTCCTATAATTCACCCCTCCACTTT. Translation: CASSLSSYNSPLHF.

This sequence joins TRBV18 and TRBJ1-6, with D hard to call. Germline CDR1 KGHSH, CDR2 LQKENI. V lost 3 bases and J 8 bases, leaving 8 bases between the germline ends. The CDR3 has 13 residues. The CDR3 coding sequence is TGTGCCAGCTCACCTGTCATAGATTCACCCCTCCACTTT. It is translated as CASSPVIDSPLHF.

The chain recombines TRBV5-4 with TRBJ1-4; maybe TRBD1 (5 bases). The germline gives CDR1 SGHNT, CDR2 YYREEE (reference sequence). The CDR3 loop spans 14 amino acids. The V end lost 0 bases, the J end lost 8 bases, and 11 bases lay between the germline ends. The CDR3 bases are TGTGCCAGCAGCTTGGCGGGGGGACGAGAAAAACTGTTTTTT. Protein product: CASSLAGGREKLFF.

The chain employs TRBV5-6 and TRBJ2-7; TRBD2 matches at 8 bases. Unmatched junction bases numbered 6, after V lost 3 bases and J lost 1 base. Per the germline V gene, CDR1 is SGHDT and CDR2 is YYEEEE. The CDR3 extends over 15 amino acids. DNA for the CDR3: TGTGCCAGCAGCTCGGACGGGAGGGCATCCTACGAGCAGTACTTC. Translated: CASSSDGRASYEQYF.

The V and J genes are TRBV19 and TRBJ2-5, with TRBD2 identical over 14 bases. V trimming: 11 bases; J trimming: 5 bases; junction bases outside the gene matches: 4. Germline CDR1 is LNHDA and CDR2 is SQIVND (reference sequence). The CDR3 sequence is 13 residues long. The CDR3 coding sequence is TGTGCCGGGACTAGCGGGAGTCGGGAGACCCAGTACTTC. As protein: CAGTSGSRETQYF.

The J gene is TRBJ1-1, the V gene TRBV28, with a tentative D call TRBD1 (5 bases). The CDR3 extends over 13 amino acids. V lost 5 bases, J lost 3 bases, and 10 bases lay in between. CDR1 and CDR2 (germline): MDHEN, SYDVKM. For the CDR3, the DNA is TGTGCCAGCAGTACCGGAGGGGACACTGAAGCTTTCTTT. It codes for CASSTGGDTEAFF.

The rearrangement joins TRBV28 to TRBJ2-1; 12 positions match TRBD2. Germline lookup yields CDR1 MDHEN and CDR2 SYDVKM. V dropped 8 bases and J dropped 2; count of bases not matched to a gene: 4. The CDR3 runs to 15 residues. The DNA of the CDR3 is TGTGCCAGCTCAAGACTAGCGGGAGCCTACAATGAGCAGTTCTTC. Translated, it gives CASSRLAGAYNEQFF.

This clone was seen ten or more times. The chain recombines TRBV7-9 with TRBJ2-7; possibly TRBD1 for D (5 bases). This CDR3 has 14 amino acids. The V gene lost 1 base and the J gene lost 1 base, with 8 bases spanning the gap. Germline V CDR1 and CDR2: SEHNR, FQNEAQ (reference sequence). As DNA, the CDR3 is TGTGCCAGCAGCTTAGTGTCAGGGTCCTACGAGCAGTACTTC. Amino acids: CASSLVSGSYEQYF.

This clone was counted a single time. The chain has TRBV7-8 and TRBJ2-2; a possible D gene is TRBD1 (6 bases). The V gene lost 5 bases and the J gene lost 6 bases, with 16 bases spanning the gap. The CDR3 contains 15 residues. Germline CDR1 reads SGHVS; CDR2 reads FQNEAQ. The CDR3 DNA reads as TGTGCCAGCAGCCAACACAGGGTTGGAGCCGGGGAGCTGTTTTTT. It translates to CASSQHRVGAGELFF.

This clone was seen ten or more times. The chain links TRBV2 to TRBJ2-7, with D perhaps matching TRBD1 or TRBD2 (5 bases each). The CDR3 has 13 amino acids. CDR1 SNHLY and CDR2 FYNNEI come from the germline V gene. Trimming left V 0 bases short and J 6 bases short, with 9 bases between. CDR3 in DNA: TGTGCCAGCAGTGAAGCGCGAGGGGTCGAGCAGTACTTC. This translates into CASSEARGVEQYF.

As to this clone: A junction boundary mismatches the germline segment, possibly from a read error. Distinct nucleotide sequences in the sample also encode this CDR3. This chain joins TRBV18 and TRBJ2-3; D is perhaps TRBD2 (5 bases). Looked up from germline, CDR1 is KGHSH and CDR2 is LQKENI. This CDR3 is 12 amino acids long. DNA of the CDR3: TGTGCCAGCTCTCCACTAGCAGATACGCAGTATTTT. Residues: CASSPLADTQYF.

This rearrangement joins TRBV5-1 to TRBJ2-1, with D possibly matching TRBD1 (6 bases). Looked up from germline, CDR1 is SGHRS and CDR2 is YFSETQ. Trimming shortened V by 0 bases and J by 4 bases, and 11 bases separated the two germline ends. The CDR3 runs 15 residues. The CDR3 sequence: CASSLVQGRYNEQFF. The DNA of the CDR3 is TGCGCCAGCAGCTTGGTTCAGGGGAGATACAATGAGCAGTTCTTC.

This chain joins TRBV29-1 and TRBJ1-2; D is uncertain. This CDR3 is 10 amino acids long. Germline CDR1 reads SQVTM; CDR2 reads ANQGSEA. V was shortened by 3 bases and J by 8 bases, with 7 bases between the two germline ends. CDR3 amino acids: CSVDGAGYTF. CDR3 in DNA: TGCAGCGTTGATGGAGCGGGCTACACCTTC. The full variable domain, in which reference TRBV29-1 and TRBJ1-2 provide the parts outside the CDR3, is SAVISQKPSRDICQRGTSLTIQCQVDSQVTMMFWYRQQPGQSLTLIATANQGSEATYESGFVIDKFPISRPNLTFSTLTVSNMSPEDSSIYLCSVDGAGYTFGSGTRLTVV.

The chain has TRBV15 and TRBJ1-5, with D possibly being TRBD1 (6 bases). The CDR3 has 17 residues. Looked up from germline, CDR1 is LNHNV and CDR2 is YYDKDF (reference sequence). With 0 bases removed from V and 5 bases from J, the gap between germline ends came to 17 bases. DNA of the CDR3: TGTGCCACCAGCAGAGATAAGCGGCTCGCAGGGGATCAGCCCCAGCATTTT. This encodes CATSRDKRLAGDQPQHF.

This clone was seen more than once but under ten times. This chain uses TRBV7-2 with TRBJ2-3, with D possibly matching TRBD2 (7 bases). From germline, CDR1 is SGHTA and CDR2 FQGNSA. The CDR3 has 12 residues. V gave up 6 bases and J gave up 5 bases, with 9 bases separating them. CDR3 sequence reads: CASRGGGDTQYF. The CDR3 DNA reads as TGTGCCAGCAGAGGGGGGGGAGATACGCAGTATTTT.

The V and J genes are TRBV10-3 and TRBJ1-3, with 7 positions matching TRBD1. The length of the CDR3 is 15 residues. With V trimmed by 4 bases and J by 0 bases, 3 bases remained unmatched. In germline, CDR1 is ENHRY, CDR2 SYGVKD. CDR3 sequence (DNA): TGTGCCATCAGTGCCCGGACAGGCTCTGGAAACACCATATATTTT. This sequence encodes CAISARTGSGNTIYF.

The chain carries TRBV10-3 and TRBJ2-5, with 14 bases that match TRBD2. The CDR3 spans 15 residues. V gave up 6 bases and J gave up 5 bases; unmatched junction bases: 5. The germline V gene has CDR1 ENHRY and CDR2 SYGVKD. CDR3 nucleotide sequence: TGTGCCATCAGCACGGGACTAGCGGGAGTGGAGACCCAGTACTTC. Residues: CAISTGLAGVETQYF.

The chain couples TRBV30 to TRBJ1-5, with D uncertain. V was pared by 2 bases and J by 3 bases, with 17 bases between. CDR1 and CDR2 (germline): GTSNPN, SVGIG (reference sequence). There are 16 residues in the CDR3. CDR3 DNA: TGTGCCTGGAGTTTGCCGGGGTACATATCCAATCAGCCCCAGCATTTT. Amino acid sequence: CAWSLPGYISNQPQHF.

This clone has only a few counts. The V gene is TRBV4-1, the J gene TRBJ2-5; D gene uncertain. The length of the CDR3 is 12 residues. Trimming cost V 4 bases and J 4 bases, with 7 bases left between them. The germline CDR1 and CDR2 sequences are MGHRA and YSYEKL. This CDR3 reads CASSRVGETQYF. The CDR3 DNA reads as TGCGCCAGCAGCCGGGTTGGAGAGACCCAGTACTTC.

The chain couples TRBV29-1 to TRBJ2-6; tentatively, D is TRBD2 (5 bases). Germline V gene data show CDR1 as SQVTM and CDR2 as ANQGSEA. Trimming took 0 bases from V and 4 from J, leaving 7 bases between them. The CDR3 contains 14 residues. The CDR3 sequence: CSVEEAAGANVLTF. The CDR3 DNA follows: TGCAGCGTTGAAGAAGCGGCCGGGGCCAACGTCCTGACTTTC.

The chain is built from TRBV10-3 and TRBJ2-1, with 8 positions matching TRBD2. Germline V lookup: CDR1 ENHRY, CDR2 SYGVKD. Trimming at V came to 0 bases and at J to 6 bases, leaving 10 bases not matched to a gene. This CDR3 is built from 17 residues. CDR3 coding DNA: TGTGCCATCAGTGAGTCCTCCAGCGGGAGAGGGGGCAATGAGCAGTTCTTC. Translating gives CAISESSSGRGGNEQFF.